This paragraph reports one T cell receptor (beta chain). Its antigen is still unknown. The V gene's germline CDR1 is MNHEY and CDR2 SVGAGI. The V gene lost 7 bases and the J gene lost 7 bases, with 14 bases spanning the gap. This CDR3 contains 13 residues. This specimen belongs to a study of shared clonotypes between healthy human individuals. Study-level results: Although depth was large, rarefaction showed that sequencing of the sorted subsets was incomplete.

Authors' methods: Junction-only sequences without quality scores were provided by ImmunoSEQ, so filtering was different. Produced via immunoSEQ multiplex PCR; TCRdb's table is partial and in-frame only. That table furnishes V, J and clone size, whereas the DNA furnished D and trimming. This table has 450,000 to 700,000 clones, less than 97% appearing once. In the naive CD8 group, cells lacked CD45RO and were positively selected for CCR7, so terminally differentiated effector memory CD45RA+ cells were left out. The chain recombines TRBV6-5 with TRBJ2-1; D ambiguous. This clonotype was obtained from a woman in her 30s in good health. The sequencing input was naive CD8+ T cells sorted from blood. CDR3 nucleotide sequence: TGTGCCAGCATTGGACGTAGAGCGAATGAGCAGTTCTTC. Its translation is CASIGRRANEQFF.